The clone carrying this T cell receptor (beta chain) showed up just a few times. What it binds is unknown. V was pared by 3 bases and J by 1 base, with 9 bases between. CDR1 is SGHVS, CDR2 FQNEAQ, per germline. The CDR3 consists of 14 residues. A multiplex PCR was run with 60 Vbeta primers and 13 Jbeta primers. Produced via immunoSEQ multiplex PCR; TCRdb's table is partial and in-frame only. This table holds around 150,000 clones, about 75% found once. The sample originates from a study of cytomegalovirus exposure and HLA in healthy donors. Healthy donors of bone marrow made up the group. Study conclusions and caveats: A link between a missense DCLRE1C variant and TCR beta V- and J-gene trimming emerged from a later analysis.

Sequenced input: PBMCs. V gene TRBV7-8 combines with J gene TRBJ1-1, with no clear D. The sequence was obtained from a man aged 18 to 30 in good health and CMV-seropositive. The chain's CDR3 is CASSLGRQNTEAFF. The DNA for the CDR3 is TGTGCCAGCAGCTTGGGCAGACAGAACACTGAAGCTTTCTTT.